The rows below give T cell receptor beta chains drawn from one sample of a study of T-cell reconstitution after alpha-beta-depleted transplantation in children. Each CDR3 protein is one row after TCRdb ran MiXCR on the PCR reads. The table shows some 110,000 distinct CDR3 sequences, with under 13% occurring only once. Sequenced material: PBMCs, taken before TCRalphabeta/CD19-depleted stem cell transplant. The receptors were sampled from a boy between 2 and 10 years old with acute lymphoblastic leukemia, due to receive a stem cell transplant. Each CDR3 is given with its conserved first and last residue. Fields, in order: clone size, J gene, V gene, D gene, CDR3 protein, CDR3 DNA. D genes are given only for firm matches. Clone sizes are given selectively: once, few, many, or a class where the clone is expanded.

>.|TRBJ2-3|TRBV7-2|.
CASSLVGGALTDTQYF
TGTGCCAGCAGCTTAGTGGGGGGGGCGCTAACAGATACGCAGTATTTT
>few|TRBJ2-1|TRBV20-1|TRBD2
CSASARLAGLDEQFF
TGCAGTGCTTCGGCCCGACTAGCGGGATTGGATGAGCAGTTCTTC
>many|TRBJ2-1|TRBV7-9|TRBD2
CASSFGAGVNEQFF
TGTGCCAGCAGCTTTGGGGCGGGAGTCAATGAGCAGTTCTTC
>.|TRBJ1-5|TRBV27|TRBD1
CASSRSGTGSLGNQPQHF
TGTGCCAGCAGTCGCTCCGGGACAGGGAGTTTAGGGAATCAGCCCCAGCATTTT
>.|TRBJ1-1|TRBV20-1|TRBD1
CRPGQGNTEAFF
TGCAGACCGGGACAGGGGAACACTGAAGCTTTCTTT
>many|TRBJ2-5|TRBV27|TRBD2
CASSPTSGMGTQYF
TGTGCCAGCAGTCCCACTAGCGGGATGGGGACCCAGTACTTC
>many|TRBJ2-1|TRBV5-6|.
CASSLGQIYNEQFF
TGTGCCAGCAGCTTGGGGCAGATCTACAATGAGCAGTTCTTC
>few|TRBJ1-5|TRBV10-3|TRBD1
CAISGSPGQVYSNQPQHF
TGTGCCATCAGCGGATCACCGGGACAGGTATATAGCAATCAGCCCCAGCATTTT
>.|TRBJ1-2|TRBV4-2|.
CASSQAPTQAGDYGYTF
TGTGCCAGCAGCCAAGCCCCCACACAGGCGGGGGACTATGGCTACACCTTC
>many|TRBJ2-7|TRBV6-5|.
CASSYSASRDISPGWQYF
TGTGCCAGCAGTTACTCAGCCTCCCGGGACATTTCCCCTGGGTGGCAGTACTTC
>.|TRBJ2-7|TRBV20-1|.
CSALSGHKSYEQYF
TGCAGTGCGCTCAGCGGGCACAAATCCTACGAGCAGTACTTC
>few|TRBJ2-1|TRBV21-1|.
CASSKDKQSGYNEQFF
TGTGCCAGCAGCAAAGATAAGCAGTCAGGTTACAATGAGCAGTTCTTC
>many|TRBJ2-3|TRBV5-1|TRBD2
CASSLGGADTQYF
TGTGCCAGCAGTTTGGGGGGGGCAGATACGCAGTATTTT
>.|TRBJ2-3|TRBV18|.
CASSPVRQRSRTDTQYF
TGTGCCAGCTCCCCCGTTCGACAGAGGTCCCGCACAGATACGCAGTATTTT
>many|TRBJ2-1|TRBV5-1|.
CASSLGAQGVEQFF
TGCGCCAGCAGCTTGGGAGCACAGGGAGTGGAGCAGTTCTTC
>few|TRBJ2-1|TRBV20-1|TRBD2
CSARDFGGLAGNEQFF
TGCAGTGCTAGAGATTTTGGGGGACTAGCGGGGAATGAGCAGTTCTTC
>few|TRBJ1-5|TRBV6-1|.
CASSVGGLGNQPQHF
TGTGCCAGCAGTGTAGGGGGGCTTGGCAATCAGCCCCAGCATTTT
>many|TRBJ2-1|TRBV7-8|.
CASSLGFWVSAGKGTYNEQFF
TGTGCCAGCAGCTTAGGGTTCTGGGTCTCTGCGGGGAAAGGGACCTACAATGAGCAGTTCTTC
>.|TRBJ1-2|TRBV5-1|.
CASSRRRGWDYGYTF
TGCGCCAGCAGCCGACGGAGAGGGTGGGACTATGGCTACACCTTC
>few|TRBJ2-1|TRBV29-1|TRBD1
CSVRQGPSYNEQFF
TGCAGCGTCAGACAGGGGCCCTCCTACAATGAGCAGTTCTTC
>.|TRBJ2-3|TRBV18|.
CASSPVGSLNTQYF
TGTGCCAGCTCACCAGTCGGGAGTCTGAATACGCAGTATTTT
>few|TRBJ2-1|TRBV9|.
CASSPGRVYNEQFF
TGTGCCAGCAGCCCTGGACGGGTATACAATGAGCAGTTCTTC
>many|TRBJ1-2|TRBV12-3/TRBV12-4|.
CASSGGYGYTF
TGTGCCAGCAGCGGGGGGTATGGCTACACCTTC
>few|TRBJ2-6|TRBV5-1|.
CASSSVSPGTNVLTF
TGCGCCAGCAGCTCCGTTAGCCCCGGGACCAACGTCCTGACTTTC
>.|TRBJ2-5|TRBV27|.
CASRAGPRETQYF
TGTGCCAGCAGAGCCGGACCCAGGGAGACCCAGTACTTC
>few|TRBJ2-5|TRBV28|.
CASSSGVHQETQYF
TGTGCCAGCTCATCGGGGGTACACCAAGAGACCCAGTACTTC
>few|TRBJ2-5|TRBV7-6|.
CASSSPIPDHQETQYF
TGTGCCAGCAGCTCTCCCATTCCGGACCACCAAGAGACCCAGTACTTC
>.|TRBJ1-3|TRBV3-1|.
CASTLSGNTIYF
TGTGCCAGCACCCTCTCTGGAAACACCATATATTTT
>few|TRBJ2-5|TRBV25-1|TRBD1
CASSGRDRGRETQYF
TGTGCCAGCAGTGGACGGGACAGGGGGCGAGAGACCCAGTACTTC
>.|TRBJ2-2|TRBV11-3|TRBD1
CASSTGQGTGELFF
TGTGCCAGCAGCACCGGACAGGGGACCGGGGAGCTGTTTTTT
>.|TRBJ2-3|TRBV18|.
CASSGRSARDTQYF
TGTGCCAGCTCAGGCAGGTCGGCCAGAGATACGCAGTATTTT
>few|TRBJ1-1|TRBV30|.
CAWSVRRDTEAFF
TGTGCCTGGAGTGTACGCCGGGACACTGAAGCTTTCTTT
>.|TRBJ2-1|TRBV2|.
CASKWFNNEQFF
TGTGCCAGCAAATGGTTCAACAATGAGCAGTTCTTC
>many|TRBJ2-1|TRBV5-1|TRBD2
CASSKTSGSNEQFF
TGCGCCAGCAGTAAGACTAGCGGGAGCAATGAGCAGTTCTTC
>few|TRBJ1-2|TRBV20-1|.
CSLLGNNYGYTF
TGCAGCCTGCTGGGGAACAACTATGGCTACACCTTC
>.|TRBJ2-7|TRBV12-3/TRBV12-4|.
CASSFGQFSYERYF
TGTGCCAGCAGTTTTGGGCAGTTCTCCTACGAGCGGTACTTC
>.|TRBJ2-5|TRBV11-2|.
CASSSQGGDQETQYF
TGTGCCAGCAGCTCCCAAGGGGGAGACCAAGAGACCCAGTACTTC
>many|TRBJ2-7|TRBV6-5|.
CASSYSILRGSYEQYF
TGTGCCAGCAGTTACTCGATATTACGCGGTTCCTACGAGCAGTACTTC
>.|TRBJ2-4|TRBV7-8|.
CASSLWAFGGNGIKNIQYF
TGTGCCAGCAGCTTATGGGCCTTCGGCGGAAACGGAATCAAAAACATTCAGTACTTC
>.|TRBJ2-1|TRBV2|.
CASSEGLNNEQFF
TGTGCCAGCAGTGAGGGCCTGAACAATGAGCAGTTCTTC
>.|TRBJ1-4|TRBV5-1|.
CASRSGGFFNEKLFF
TGCGCCAGCAGGAGTGGCGGATTTTTTAATGAAAAACTGTTTTTT
>few|TRBJ1-3|TRBV7-3|.
CARAPGAMGNTIYF
TGTGCCAGGGCCCCAGGGGCGATGGGAAACACCATATATTTT
>few|TRBJ2-3|TRBV11-2|.
CASSLGPDTQYF
TGTGCCAGCAGCTTGGGGCCGGATACGCAGTATTTT
>few|TRBJ1-4|TRBV7-9|TRBD1
CASSLRTGGEKLFF
TGTGCCAGCAGCTTACGGACAGGGGGCGAAAAACTGTTTTTT
>many|TRBJ2-2|TRBV7-2|.
CASEGLFATYTGELFF
TGTGCCTCGGAAGGACTTTTTGCGACATACACCGGGGAGCTGTTTTTT
>few|TRBJ2-1|TRBV12-3/TRBV12-4|.
CASSSAGHEQFF
TGTGCCAGCAGTTCCGCTGGCCATGAGCAGTTCTTC
>.|TRBJ2-5|TRBV6-1|.
CASSEWGDNSQGGGF
TGTGCCAGCAGTGAATGGGGGGACAATTCCCAGGGGGGGGGCTTC
>few|TRBJ2-2|TRBV10-3|TRBD2
CAIRREELTGELFF
TGTGCCATCAGGCGGGAGGAGTTAACCGGGGAGCTGTTTTTT
>many|TRBJ1-1|TRBV12-3/TRBV12-4|.
CASSFQGRNTEAFF
TGTGCCAGCAGTTTTCAGGGGCGCAACACTGAAGCTTTCTTT